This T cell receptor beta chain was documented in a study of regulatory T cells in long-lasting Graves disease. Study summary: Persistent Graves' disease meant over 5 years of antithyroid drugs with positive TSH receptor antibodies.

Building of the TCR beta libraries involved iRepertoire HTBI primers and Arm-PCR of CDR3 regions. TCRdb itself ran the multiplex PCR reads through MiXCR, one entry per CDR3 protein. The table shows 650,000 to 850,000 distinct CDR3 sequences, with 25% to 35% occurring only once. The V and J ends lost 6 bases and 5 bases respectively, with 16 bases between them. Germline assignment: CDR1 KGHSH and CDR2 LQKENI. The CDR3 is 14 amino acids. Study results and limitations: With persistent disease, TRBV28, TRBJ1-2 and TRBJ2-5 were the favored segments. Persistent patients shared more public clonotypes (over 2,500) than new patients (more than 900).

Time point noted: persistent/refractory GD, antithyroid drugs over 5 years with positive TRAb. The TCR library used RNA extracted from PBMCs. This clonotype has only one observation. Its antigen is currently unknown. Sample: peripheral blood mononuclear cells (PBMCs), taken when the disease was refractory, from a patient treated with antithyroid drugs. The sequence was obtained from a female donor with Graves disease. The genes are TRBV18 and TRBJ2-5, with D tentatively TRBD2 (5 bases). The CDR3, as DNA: TGTGCCAGCTCGCTGTGGGAGTCGGGCGAGACCCAGTACTTC. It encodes CASSLWESGETQYF.